This is a list of T cell receptor beta chains from one sample in a study of identical twins. TCRdb fed the 5' RACE reads into MiXCR, producing one record per CDR3 protein. This table holds 200,000 to 250,000 distinct CDR3 sequences, about 13% found once. This sample was shared with a second study, whose subject was yellow fever vaccine responses in identical twins.

The sequencing sample was made of memory (CD45RO+) T cells sorted from blood. The receptors originated from a woman under 30 in good health. CDR3s leave out the opening cysteine and the closing phenylalanine or tryptophan.

J,V,CDR3
TRBJ2-1,TRBV29-1,SARLASFYNEQF
TRBJ2-7,TRBV20-1,SARRLAPYEQY
TRBJ2-1,TRBV20-1,SARDGAGSSYNEQF
TRBJ2-1,TRBV20-1,SASGGGRNYNEQF
TRBJ2-5,TRBV5-1,ASSETSGSGETQY
TRBJ1-1,TRBV29-1,SVEKAMNTEAF
TRBJ1-2,TRBV20-1,SASGTDYGYT
TRBJ2-1,TRBV9,ASSPRLGRGNEQF
TRBJ2-7,TRBV6-2/TRBV6-3,ASRRRAGGNNEQY
TRBJ2-1,TRBV5-1,ASSLELTYNEQF
TRBJ1-2,TRBV6-2/TRBV6-3,ASSLTATVSNYGYT
TRBJ1-1,TRBV14,ASSQQWTEAF
TRBJ1-1,TRBV19,ASSQLNGAGSTEAF
TRBJ2-1,TRBV6-1,ASSERGGNEQF
TRBJ2-4,TRBV10-2,ASMSPIPGRTKNIQY
TRBJ2-2,TRBV7-6,ASSSIRTSGSTGELF
TRBJ2-7,TRBV12-3/TRBV12-4,ASSLAGGTSYEQY
TRBJ1-5,TRBV4-2,ASSQVSASNQPQH
TRBJ2-5,TRBV3-1,ASSQGMAQETQY
TRBJ2-3,TRBV28,ASSSQEGNADTQY
TRBJ2-7,TRBV20-1,SAPHGYEQY
TRBJ2-7,TRBV18,ASSSGTEGYEQY
TRBJ2-1,TRBV9,ASSVYSGVDNEQF
TRBJ2-5,TRBV5-6,ASSPAGVVETQY
TRBJ1-1,TRBV14,ASSQRTGMGTEAF
TRBJ1-1,TRBV6-1,ASNHQRNTEAF
TRBJ1-6,TRBV30,AWSVSGRNSPLH
TRBJ2-3,TRBV2,ASTLGLADTQY
TRBJ2-1,TRBV6-5,ASSSLGPSEYNEQF
TRBJ2-7,TRBV11-1,ASSPPKRTVSGEQY
TRBJ2-1,TRBV7-9,ASSSYGAGGNEQF
TRBJ2-3,TRBV5-5,ASSLQGWDTDTQY
TRBJ2-3,TRBV28,ASSLEGRGPDTQY
TRBJ2-3,TRBV5-1,ASSLYGEQRPGSRY
TRBJ1-2,TRBV7-3,ASREGAGGYT
TRBJ2-7,TRBV28,ASSHPLYEQY
TRBJ1-4,TRBV5-5,ASSGAGGPSTNEKLF
TRBJ1-5,TRBV6-2/TRBV6-3,ASSYRDNQPQH
TRBJ2-1,TRBV9,ASSVGRTGSFAEQF
TRBJ2-7,TRBV10-3,AISESGDYSSYEQY
TRBJ2-7,TRBV3-1,ASSQTGGGQY
TRBJ2-7,TRBV28,ASSPTSIAAIYEQY
TRBJ2-2,TRBV29-1,SVAKRGGPGELF
TRBJ2-2,TRBV7-2,ASSLLAMFSGELF
TRBJ2-4,TRBV20-1,SGIDRTGPNIQY
TRBJ2-7,TRBV11-2,ASSKGLAGMFYEQY
TRBJ2-1,TRBV7-3,ASSFSSGGADEQF
TRBJ2-2,TRBV21-1,AWPGRLVGQSGELF
TRBJ2-5,TRBV20-1,SAPTSGAETQY
TRBJ2-1,TRBV20-1,SARDTASSYNEQF
TRBJ2-7,TRBV6-2/TRBV6-3,ASSIGGPPYEQY
TRBJ1-6,TRBV10-2,ASSSDAIGFYNSPLH
TRBJ2-1,TRBV29-1,SVGERNEQF
TRBJ1-1,TRBV6-2/TRBV6-3,ASSHPDRVNTEAF
TRBJ2-5,TRBV18,ASSPGDRVETQY
TRBJ2-1,TRBV4-1,ASSQNEAGTANYNEQF